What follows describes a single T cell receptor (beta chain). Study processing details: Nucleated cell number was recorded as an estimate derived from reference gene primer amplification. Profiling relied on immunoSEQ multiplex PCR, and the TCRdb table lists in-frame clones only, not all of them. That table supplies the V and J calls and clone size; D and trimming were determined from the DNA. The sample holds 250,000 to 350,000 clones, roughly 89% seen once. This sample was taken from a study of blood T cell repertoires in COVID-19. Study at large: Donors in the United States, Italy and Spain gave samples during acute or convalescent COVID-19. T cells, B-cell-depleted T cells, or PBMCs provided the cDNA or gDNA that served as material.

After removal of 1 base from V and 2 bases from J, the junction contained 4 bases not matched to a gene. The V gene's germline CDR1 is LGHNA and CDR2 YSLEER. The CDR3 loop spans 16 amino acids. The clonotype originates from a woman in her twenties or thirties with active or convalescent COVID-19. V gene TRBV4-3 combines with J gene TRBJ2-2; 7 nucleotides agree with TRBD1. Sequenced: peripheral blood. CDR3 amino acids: CASSQAGGGNTGELFF. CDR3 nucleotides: TGCGCCAGCAGCCAAGCAGGGGGTGGAAACACCGGGGAGCTGTTTTTT.